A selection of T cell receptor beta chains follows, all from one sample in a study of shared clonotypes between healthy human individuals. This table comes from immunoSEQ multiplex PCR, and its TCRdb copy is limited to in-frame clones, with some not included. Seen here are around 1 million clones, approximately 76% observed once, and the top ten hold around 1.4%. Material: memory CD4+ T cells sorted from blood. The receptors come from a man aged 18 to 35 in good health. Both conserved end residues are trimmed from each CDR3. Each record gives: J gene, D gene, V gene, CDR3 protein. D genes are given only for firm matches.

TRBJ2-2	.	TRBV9	ASSVLRVGHTGELF
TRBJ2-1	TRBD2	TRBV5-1	ASSLEFRLAGDEQF
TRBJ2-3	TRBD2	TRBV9	ATAQLAGATDTQY
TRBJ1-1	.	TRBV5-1	ASSEQGFEAF
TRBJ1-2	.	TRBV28	ASSLPGRNYGYT
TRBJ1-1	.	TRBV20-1	SARRDTEAF
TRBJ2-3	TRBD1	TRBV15	ATSSRGLGTDTQY
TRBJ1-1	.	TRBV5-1	ASSLGVFGGNTEAF
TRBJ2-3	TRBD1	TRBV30	AWSIGTGNTDTQY
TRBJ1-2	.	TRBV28	ASSSITRST
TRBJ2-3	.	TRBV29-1	SASRGNTDTQY
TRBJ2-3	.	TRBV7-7	ASSATQGGDTQY
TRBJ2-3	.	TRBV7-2	ASRGPGTQADTQY
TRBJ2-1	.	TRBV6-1	ASSRTNLGNEQF
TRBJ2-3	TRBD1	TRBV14	ASSLRDRGTDTQY
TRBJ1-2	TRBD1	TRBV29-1	SVEGQGALYGYT
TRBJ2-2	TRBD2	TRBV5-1	ASSLRQGGLAGNTGELF
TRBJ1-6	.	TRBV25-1	ASSGFGSSYNSPLH
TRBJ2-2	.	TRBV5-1	ASSSQLGAGELF
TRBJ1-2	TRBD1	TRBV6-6	ASTIQGDGYT
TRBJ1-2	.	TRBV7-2	ASSSYLLEGGYT
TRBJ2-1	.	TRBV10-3	AISDGLDNEQF
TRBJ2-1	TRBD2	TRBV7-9	ASTGGGTSYNEQF
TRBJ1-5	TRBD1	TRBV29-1	SAAGGLDQPQH
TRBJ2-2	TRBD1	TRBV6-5	ASRRGTGSPGELF
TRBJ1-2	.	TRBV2	ASSDPGLGYGYT
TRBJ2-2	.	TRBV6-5	ASSFGDVGTGELF